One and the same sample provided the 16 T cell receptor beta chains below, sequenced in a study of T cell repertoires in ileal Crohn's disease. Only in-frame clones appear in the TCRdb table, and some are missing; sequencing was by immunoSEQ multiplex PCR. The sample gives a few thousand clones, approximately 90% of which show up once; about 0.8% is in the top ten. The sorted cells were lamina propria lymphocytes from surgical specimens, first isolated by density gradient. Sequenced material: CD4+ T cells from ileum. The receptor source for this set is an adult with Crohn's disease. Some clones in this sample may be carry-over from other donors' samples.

The CDR3 loop is CASSLQTDRGRGAHNEQFF. The DNA for the CDR3 is TGTGCCAGCAGCCTACAAACTGACAGGGGAAGAGGCGCCCACAATGAGCAGTTCTTC. The chain couples TRBV7-6 to TRBJ2-1; 8 bases align to TRBD1. The CDR3 loop spans 19 amino acids. V was clipped by 5 bases and J by 5 bases; unmatched bases: 20. The germline V gene has CDR1 SGHVS and CDR2 FNYEAQ.

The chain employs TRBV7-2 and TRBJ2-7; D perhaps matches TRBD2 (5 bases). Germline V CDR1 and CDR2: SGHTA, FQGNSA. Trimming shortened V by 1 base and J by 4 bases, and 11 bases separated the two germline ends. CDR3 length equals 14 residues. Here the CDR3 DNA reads TGTGCCAGCAGCTTAGTCGTGGGAGCTTACGAGCAGTACTTC. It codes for CASSLVVGAYEQYF.

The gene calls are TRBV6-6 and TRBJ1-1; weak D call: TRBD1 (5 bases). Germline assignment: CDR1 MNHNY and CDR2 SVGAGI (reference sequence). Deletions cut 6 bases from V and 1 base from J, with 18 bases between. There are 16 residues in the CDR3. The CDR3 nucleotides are TGTGCCAGCAGCCCCTGGGACTCGAAGGGGAACACTGAAGCTTTCTTT. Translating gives CASSPWDSKGNTEAFF.

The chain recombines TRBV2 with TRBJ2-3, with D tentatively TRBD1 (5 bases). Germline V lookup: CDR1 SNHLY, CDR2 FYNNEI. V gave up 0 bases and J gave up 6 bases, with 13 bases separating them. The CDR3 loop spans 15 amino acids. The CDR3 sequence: CASSEAHGRADTQYF. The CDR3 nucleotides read TGTGCCAGCAGTGAAGCGCATGGCAGGGCCGATACGCAGTATTTT.

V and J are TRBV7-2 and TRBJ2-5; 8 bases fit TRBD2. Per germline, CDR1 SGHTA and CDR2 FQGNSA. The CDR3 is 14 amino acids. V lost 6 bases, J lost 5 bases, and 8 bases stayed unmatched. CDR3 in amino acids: CASRRREGLETQYF. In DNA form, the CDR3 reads TGTGCCAGCAGACGCCGGGAGGGCCTCGAGACCCAGTACTTC.

CDR3 protein: CARSPLRGADTGELFF. The CDR3 nucleotides are TGTGCCAGAAGTCCATTAAGGGGCGCGGACACCGGGGAGCTGTTTTTT. The chain is built from TRBV5-3 and TRBJ2-2, with D perhaps matching TRBD1 (5 bases). Being an ORF, TRBV5-3 has a function that is uncertain. This CDR3 region has 16 residues. The germline V and J ends were trimmed by 5 bases and 3 bases, with 17 bases remaining between them.

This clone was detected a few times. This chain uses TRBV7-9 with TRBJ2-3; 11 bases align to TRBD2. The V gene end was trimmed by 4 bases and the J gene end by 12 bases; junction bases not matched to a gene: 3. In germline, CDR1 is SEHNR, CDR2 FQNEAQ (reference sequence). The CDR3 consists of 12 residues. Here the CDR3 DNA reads TGTGCCAGCAGCTCGACTAGCGGGATACAGTATTTT. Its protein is CASSSTSGIQYF.

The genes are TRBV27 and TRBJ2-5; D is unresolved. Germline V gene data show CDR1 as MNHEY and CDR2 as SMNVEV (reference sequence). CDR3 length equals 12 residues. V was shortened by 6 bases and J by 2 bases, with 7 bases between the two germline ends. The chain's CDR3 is CASRSVQETQYF. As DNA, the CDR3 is TGTGCCAGCAGATCGGTACAAGAGACCCAGTACTTC.

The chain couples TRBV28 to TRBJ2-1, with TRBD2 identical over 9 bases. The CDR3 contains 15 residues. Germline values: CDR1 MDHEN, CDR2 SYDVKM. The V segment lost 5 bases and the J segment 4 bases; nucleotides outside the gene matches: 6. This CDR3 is CASSNSGSAYNEQFF. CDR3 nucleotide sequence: TGTGCCAGCAGTAATAGCGGGAGCGCTTACAATGAGCAGTTCTTC.

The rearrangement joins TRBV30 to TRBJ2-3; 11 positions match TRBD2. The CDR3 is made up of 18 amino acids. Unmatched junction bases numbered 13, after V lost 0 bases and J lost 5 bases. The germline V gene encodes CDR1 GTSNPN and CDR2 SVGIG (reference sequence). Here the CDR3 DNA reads TGTGCCTGGAGTGTACGGTCGGTAGCGGGAGGGCCAGGAGATACGCAGTATTTT. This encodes CAWSVRSVAGGPGDTQYF. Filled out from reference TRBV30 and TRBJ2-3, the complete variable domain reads SQTIHQWPATLVQPVGSPLSLECTVEGTSNPNLYWYRQAAGRGLQLLFYSVGIGQISSEVPQNLSASRPQDRQFILSSKKLLLSDSGFYLCAWSVRSVAGGPGDTQYFGPGTRLTVL.

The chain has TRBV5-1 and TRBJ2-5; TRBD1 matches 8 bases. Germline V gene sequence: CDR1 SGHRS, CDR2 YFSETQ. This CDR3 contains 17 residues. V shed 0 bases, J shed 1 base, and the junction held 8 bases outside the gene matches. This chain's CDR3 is CASSLGGTGASQETQYF. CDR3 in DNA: TGCGCCAGCAGCTTGGGAGGGACAGGTGCGTCCCAAGAGACCCAGTACTTC. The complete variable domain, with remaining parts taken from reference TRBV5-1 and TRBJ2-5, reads KAGVTQTPRYLIKTRGQQVTLSCSPISGHRSVSWYQQTPGQGLQFLFEYFSETQRNKGNFPGRFSGRQFSNSRSEMNVSTLELGDSALYLCASSLGGTGASQETQYFGPGTRLLVL.

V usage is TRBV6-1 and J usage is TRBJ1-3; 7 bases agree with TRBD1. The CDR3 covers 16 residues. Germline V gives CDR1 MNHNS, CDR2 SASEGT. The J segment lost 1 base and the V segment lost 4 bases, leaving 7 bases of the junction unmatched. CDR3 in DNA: TGTGCCAGCAGTGTCACGTCAGGGGGGTCTGGAAACACCATATATTTT. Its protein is CASSVTSGGSGNTIYF.

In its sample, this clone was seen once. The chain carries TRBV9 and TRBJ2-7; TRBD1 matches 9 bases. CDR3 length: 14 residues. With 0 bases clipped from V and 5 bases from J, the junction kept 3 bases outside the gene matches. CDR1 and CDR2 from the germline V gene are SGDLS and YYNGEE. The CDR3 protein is CASSVGTGADEQYF. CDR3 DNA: TGTGCCAGCAGCGTAGGGACAGGGGCCGACGAGCAGTACTTC.

The chain's CDR3 is CASSQDLIGAEAFF. CDR3 DNA sequence: TGCGCCAGCAGCCAAGATCTTATCGGAGCTGAAGCTTTCTTT. This chain connects TRBV4-3 to TRBJ1-1; no clear D gene. Trimming left V 0 bases short and J 6 bases short, with 11 bases between. This CDR3 has 14 residues. Germline V gives CDR1 LGHNA, CDR2 YSLEER.

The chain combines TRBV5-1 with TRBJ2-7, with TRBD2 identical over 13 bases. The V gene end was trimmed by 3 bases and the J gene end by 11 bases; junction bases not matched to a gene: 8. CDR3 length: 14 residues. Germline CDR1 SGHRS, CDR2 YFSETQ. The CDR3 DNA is TGCGCCAGCAGCTCGGGACTAGCGGGGTGGATGGAGTACTTC. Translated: CASSSGLAGWMEYF. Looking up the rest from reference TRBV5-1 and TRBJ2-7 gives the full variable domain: KAGVTQTPRYLIKTRGQQVTLSCSPISGHRSVSWYQQTPGQGLQFLFEYFSETQRNKGNFPGRFSGRQFSNSRSEMNVSTLELGDSALYLCASSSGLAGWMEYFGPGTRLTVT.

The CDR3 sequence is CASSLPGAGEQYF. The CDR3 nucleotides are TGTGCCAGCAGCCTACCGGGAGCGGGTGAGCAGTACTTC. This rearrangement joins TRBV7-2 to TRBJ2-7; D is perhaps TRBD2 (6 bases). This CDR3 region has 13 residues. Trimming left V 5 bases short and J 7 bases short, with 15 bases between. Germline V lookup: CDR1 SGHTA, CDR2 FQGNSA.